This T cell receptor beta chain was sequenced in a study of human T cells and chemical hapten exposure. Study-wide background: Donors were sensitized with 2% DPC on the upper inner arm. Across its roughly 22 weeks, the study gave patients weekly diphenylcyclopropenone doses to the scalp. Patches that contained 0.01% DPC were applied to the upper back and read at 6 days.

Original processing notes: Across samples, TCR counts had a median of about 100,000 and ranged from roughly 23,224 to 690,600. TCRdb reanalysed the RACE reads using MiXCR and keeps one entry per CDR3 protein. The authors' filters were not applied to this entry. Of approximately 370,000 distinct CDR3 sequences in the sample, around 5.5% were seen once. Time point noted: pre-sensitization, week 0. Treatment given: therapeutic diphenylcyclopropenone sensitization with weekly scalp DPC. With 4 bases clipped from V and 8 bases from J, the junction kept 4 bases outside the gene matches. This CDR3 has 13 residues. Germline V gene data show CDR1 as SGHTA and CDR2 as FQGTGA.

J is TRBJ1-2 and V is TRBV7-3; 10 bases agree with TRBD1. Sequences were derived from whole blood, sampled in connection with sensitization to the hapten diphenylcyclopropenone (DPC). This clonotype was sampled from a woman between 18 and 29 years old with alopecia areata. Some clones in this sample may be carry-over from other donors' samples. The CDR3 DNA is TGTGCCAGCAGCTGGGGACAGGGGAAAGGCTACACCTTC. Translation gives CASSWGQGKGYTF.